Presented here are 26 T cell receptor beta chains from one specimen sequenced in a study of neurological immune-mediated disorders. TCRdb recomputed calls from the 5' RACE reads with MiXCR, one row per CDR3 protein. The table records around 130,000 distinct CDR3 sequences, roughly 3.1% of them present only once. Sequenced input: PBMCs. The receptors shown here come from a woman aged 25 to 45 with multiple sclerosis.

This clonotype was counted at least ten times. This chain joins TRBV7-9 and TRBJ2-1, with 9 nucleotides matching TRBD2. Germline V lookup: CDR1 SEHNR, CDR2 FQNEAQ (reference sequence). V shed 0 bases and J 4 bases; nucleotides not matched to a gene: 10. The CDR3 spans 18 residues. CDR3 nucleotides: TGTGCCAGCAGCTTAGCGCCCCCTAGCGGGAACCGATACAATGAGCAGTTCTTC. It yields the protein CASSLAPPSGNRYNEQFF.

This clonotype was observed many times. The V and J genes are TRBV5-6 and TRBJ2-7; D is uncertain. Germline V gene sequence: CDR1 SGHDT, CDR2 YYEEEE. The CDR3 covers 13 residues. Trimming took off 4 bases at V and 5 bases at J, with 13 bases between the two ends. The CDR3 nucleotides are TGTGCCAGCAGCCTACAGCCTTTCAACGAGCAGTACTTC. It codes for CASSLQPFNEQYF.

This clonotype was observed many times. The CDR3 is CASSLTQGENEQFF. The CDR3 nucleotides read TGTGCCAGCAGCTTAACCCAGGGTGAGAATGAGCAGTTCTTC. The chain joins TRBV7-9 to TRBJ2-1, with D possibly matching TRBD1 (5 bases). The germline CDR1 and CDR2 sequences are SEHNR and FQNEAQ (reference sequence). Trimming cost V 2 bases and J 7 bases, with 12 bases left between them. This CDR3 has 14 residues.

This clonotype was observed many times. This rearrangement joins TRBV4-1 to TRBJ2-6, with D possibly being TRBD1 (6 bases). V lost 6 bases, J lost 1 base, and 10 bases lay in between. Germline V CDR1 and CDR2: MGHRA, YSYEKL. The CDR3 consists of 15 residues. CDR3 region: CASRDTGSGANVLTF. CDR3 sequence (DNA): TGCGCCAGCAGAGACACAGGGTCTGGGGCCAACGTCCTGACTTTC.

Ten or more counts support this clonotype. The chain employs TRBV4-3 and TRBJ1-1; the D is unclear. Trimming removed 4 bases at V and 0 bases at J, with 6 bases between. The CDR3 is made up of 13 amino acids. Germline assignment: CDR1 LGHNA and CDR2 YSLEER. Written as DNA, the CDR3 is TGCGCCAGCAGCCTCGAGTTGAACACTGAAGCTTTCTTT. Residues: CASSLELNTEAFF.

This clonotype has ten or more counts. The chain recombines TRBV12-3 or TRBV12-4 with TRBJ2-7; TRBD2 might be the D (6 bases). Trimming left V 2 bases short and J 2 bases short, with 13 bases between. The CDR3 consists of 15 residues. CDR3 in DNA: TGTGCCAGCAGTTTACTAGGACGGGGGACCTACGAGCAGTACTTC. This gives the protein CASSLLGRGTYEQYF.

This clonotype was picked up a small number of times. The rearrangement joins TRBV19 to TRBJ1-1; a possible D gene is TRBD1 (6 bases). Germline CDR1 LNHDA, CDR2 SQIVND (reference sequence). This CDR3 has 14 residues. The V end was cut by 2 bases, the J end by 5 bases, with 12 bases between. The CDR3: CASSISGGGTEAFF. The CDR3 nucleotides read TGTGCCAGTAGTATAAGCGGAGGGGGAACTGAAGCTTTCTTT.

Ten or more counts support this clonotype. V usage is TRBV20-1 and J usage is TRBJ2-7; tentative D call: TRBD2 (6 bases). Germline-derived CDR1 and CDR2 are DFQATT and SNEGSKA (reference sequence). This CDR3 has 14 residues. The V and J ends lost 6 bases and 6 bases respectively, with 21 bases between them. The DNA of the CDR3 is TGCAGTGCCAGCGGGTTCGCGACCACGGCCGAGCAGTACTTC. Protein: CSASGFATTAEQYF.

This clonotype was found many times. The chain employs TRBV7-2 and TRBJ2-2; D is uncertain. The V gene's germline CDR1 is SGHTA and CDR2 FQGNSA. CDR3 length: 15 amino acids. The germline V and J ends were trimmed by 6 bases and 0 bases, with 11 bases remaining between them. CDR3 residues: CASRGPGPNTGELFF. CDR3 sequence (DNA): TGTGCCAGCAGGGGTCCGGGCCCGAACACCGGGGAGCTGTTTTTT.

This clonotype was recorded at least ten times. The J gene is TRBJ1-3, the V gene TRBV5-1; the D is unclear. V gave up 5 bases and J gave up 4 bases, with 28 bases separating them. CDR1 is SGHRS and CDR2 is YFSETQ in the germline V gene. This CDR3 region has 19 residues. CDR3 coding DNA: TGCGCCAGCAGTCAGGTCGCGGGAAGACGGACCTCGGAGGGAAACACCATATATTTT. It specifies CASSQVAGRRTSEGNTIYF.

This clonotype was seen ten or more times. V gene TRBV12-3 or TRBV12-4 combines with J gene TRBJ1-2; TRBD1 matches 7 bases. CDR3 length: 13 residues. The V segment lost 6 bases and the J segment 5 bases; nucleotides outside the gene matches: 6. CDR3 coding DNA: TGTGCCAGCAGAGGACAGGAAGAATATGGCTACACCTTC. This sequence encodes CASRGQEEYGYTF.

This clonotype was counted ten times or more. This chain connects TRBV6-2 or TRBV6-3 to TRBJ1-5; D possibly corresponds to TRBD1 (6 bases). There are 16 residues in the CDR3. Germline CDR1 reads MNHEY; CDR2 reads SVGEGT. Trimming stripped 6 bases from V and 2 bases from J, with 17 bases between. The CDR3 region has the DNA TGTGCCAGCAGATTACAGGGTTCTTACGGCAATCAGCCCCAGCATTTT. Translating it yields CASRLQGSYGNQPQHF.

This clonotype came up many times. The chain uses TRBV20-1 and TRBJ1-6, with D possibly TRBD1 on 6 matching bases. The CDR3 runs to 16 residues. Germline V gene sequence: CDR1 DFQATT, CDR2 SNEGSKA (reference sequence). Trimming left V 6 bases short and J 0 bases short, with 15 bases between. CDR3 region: CSARETGPSYNSPLHF. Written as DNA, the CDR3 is TGCAGTGCGAGGGAGACAGGACCCTCCTATAATTCACCCCTCCACTTT.

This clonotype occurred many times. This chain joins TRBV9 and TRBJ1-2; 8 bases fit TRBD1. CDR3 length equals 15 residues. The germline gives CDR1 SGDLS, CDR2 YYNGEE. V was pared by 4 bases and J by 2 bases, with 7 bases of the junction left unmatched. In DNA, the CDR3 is TGTGCCAGCAGCTCCTCTCGACAGGGGAACTATGGCTACACCTTC. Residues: CASSSSRQGNYGYTF.

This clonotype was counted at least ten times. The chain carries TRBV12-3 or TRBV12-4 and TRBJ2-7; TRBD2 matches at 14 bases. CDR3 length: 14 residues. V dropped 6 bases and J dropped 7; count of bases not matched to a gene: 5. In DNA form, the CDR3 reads TGTGCCAGCAGGGGACTAGCGGGAGTTGGGGAGCAGTACTTC. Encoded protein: CASRGLAGVGEQYF.

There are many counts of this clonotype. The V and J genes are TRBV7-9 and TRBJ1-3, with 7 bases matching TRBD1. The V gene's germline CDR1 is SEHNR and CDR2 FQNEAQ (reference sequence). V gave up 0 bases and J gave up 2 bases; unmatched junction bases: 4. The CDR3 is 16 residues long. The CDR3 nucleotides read TGTGCCAGCAGCTTAGCCGACAGGGAACCTGGAAACACCATATATTTT. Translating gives CASSLADREPGNTIYF.

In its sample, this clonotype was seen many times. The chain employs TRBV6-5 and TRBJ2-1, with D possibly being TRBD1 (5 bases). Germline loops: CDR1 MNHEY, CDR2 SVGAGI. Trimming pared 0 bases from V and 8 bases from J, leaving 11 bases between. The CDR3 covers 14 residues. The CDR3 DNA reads TGTGCCAGCAGTTACTCCAGGGTGGGCTATGAGCAGTTCTTC. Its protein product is CASSYSRVGYEQFF.

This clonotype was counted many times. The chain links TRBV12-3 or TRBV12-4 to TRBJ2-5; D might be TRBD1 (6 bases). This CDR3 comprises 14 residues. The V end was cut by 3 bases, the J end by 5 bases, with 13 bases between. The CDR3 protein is CASSFQGLEETQYF. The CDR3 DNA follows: TGTGCCAGCAGTTTTCAGGGGTTGGAGGAGACCCAGTACTTC.

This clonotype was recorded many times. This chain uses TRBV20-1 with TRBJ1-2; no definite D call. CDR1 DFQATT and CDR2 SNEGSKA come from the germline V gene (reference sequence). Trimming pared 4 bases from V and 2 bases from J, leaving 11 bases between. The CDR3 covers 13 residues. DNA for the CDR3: TGCAGTGCTAAGTATGAGGAGAACTATGGCTACACCTTC. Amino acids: CSAKYEENYGYTF.

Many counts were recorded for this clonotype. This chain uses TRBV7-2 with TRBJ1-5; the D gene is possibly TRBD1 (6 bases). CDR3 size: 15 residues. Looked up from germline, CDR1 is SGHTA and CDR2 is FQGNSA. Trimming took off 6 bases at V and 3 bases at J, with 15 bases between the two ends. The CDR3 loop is CASSPGQRANQPQHF. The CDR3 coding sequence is TGTGCCAGCAGTCCCGGACAGAGGGCCAATCAGCCCCAGCATTTT.

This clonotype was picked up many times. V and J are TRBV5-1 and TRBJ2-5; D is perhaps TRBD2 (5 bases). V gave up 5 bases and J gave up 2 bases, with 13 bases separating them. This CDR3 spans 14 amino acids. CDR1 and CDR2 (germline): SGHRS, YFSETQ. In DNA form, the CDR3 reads TGCGCCAGCAGTCCCCAGCGGCCACAAGAGACCCAGTACTTC. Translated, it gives CASSPQRPQETQYF.

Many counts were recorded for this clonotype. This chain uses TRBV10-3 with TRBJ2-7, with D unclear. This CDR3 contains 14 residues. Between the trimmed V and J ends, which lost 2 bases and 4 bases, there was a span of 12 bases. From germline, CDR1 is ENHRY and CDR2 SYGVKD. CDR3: CAISEGDEPYEQYF. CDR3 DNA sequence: TGTGCCATCAGTGAGGGGGATGAGCCTTACGAGCAGTACTTC.

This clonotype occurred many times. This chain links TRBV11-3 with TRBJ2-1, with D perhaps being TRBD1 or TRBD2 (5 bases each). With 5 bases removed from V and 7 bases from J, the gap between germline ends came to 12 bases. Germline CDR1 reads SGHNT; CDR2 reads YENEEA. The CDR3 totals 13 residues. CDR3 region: CASSPRGENEQFF. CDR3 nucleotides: TGTGCCAGCAGCCCCCGAGGGGAAAATGAGCAGTTCTTC.

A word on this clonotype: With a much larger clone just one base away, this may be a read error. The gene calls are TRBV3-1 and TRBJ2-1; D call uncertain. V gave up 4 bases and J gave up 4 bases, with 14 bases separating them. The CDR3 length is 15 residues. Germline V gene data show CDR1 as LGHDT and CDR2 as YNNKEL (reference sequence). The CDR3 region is CASSRHLLGYNEQFF. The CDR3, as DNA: TGTGCCAGCAGCCGACACTTACTCGGGTACAATGAGCAGTTCTTC.

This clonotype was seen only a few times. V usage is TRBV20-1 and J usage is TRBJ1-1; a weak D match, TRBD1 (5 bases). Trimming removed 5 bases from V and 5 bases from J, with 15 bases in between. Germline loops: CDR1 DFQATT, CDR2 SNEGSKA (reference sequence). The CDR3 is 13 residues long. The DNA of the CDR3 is TGCAGTGCTGAAGGGGAAGATGGAACTGAAGCTTTCTTT. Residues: CSAEGEDGTEAFF.

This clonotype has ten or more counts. This CDR3 reads CASSPLAGREETQYF. The CDR3 DNA reads as TGTGCCAGCAGTCCCCTAGCGGGGCGGGAAGAGACCCAGTACTTC. This chain links TRBV6-5 with TRBJ2-5; the match to TRBD2 covers 9 bases. CDR1 MNHEY and CDR2 SVGAGI come from the germline V gene. The CDR3 sequence is 15 residues long. V dropped 5 bases and J dropped 3; count of bases not matched to a gene: 7.